The clone carrying this T cell receptor (beta chain) was observed at least ten times. Its antigen is still unknown. Assay: immunoSEQ multiplex PCR; the TCRdb copy retains only in-frame clones and omits some. The sample shows over 45,000 clones, no singletons; the ten largest hold roughly 2%. The CDR3 spans 15 residues. V shed 5 bases and J shed 5 bases, with 18 bases lying between them. Germline lookup yields CDR1 MNHEY and CDR2 SMNVEV (reference sequence). This sample is drawn from a study of T cells after posttransplantation cyclophosphamide. Study results and limitations: Recipient CMV seropositivity and CMV reactivation strongly tracked TRB clonality.

This chain joins TRBV27 and TRBJ1-1; D is undetermined. Sequenced input: PBMCs. This sequence was found in a man aged 35-49 years in good health, CMV-negative, and a related stem cell transplant donor. CDR3 amino acids: CASSLRWGGETEAFF. The CDR3, as DNA: TGTGCCAGCAGTCTGCGGTGGGGTGGGGAGACTGAAGCTTTCTTT.